What follows are 27 T cell receptor beta chains derived from one specimen sequenced in a study of control samples from healthy donors and cancer patients. Method: immunoSEQ multiplex PCR; TCRdb's copy keeps in-frame clones and lacks some. The sample records 35,000 to 55,000 clones, around 87% being singletons. Sequencing input: PBMCs. The source is an older woman with lung cancer.

The genes are TRBV7-9 and TRBJ2-1; TRBD2 might be the D (6 bases). V was trimmed by 8 bases and J by 0 bases, leaving 14 bases between them. Germline CDR1 and CDR2: SEHNR and FQNEAQ (reference sequence). This CDR3 contains 15 residues. The CDR3: CASHKAGSSYNEQFF. The CDR3, as DNA: TGTGCCAGCCATAAGGCCGGGAGCTCCTACAATGAGCAGTTCTTC.

This chain uses TRBV27 with TRBJ2-7, with TRBD2 matching over 13 bases. The CDR3 is made up of 19 amino acids. V shed 6 bases, J shed 4 bases, and the junction held 18 bases outside the gene matches. Germline CDR1 reads MNHEY; CDR2 reads SMNVEV (reference sequence). The CDR3 coding sequence is TGTGCCAGCAGCCGCCAACTAGCGGGAGGGTCGTTGAGCGGTTACGAGCAGTACTTC. This codes for CASSRQLAGGSLSGYEQYF.

This clone was seen once. The rearrangement joins TRBV7-6 to TRBJ1-1; 7 positions match TRBD1. This CDR3 is 14 amino acids long. The germline gives CDR1 SGHVS, CDR2 FNYEAQ. V gave up 5 bases and J gave up 8 bases; unmatched junction bases: 11. As DNA, the CDR3 is TGTGCCAGCAGCGCAAATGGACAGGTGATAGAAGCTTTCTTT. This codes for CASSANGQVIEAFF.

V usage is TRBV5-6 and J usage is TRBJ1-1, with 8 bases lining up with TRBD1. The V gene end was trimmed by 0 bases and the J gene end by 0 bases; junction bases not matched to a gene: 10. CDR3 size: 18 residues. Germline CDR1 is SGHDT and CDR2 is YYEEEE. The CDR3 spells CASSLATRQGILNTEAFF. The CDR3 DNA reads TGTGCCAGCAGCTTGGCCACGAGACAGGGGATTTTGAACACTGAAGCTTTCTTT.

The V gene is TRBV2, the J gene TRBJ2-1; weak D call: TRBD2 (6 bases). Looked up from germline, CDR1 is SNHLY and CDR2 is FYNNEI. The CDR3 length is 13 residues. V was trimmed by 8 bases and J by 7 bases, leaving 15 bases between them. Here the CDR3 DNA reads TGTGCCAGCCAAACGGGACTGTGGAATGAGCAGTTCTTC. Residues: CASQTGLWNEQFF.

This chain links TRBV29-1 with TRBJ1-1; D gene unclear. Trimming cost V 4 bases and J 0 bases, with 9 bases left between them. This CDR3 has 13 amino acids. Germline CDR1 is SQVTM and CDR2 is ANQGSEA. The CDR3 bases are TGCAGCGTTGTTCGACCCTTGAACACTGAAGCTTTCTTT. This translates into CSVVRPLNTEAFF.

The gene calls are TRBV3-1 (or the pseudogene TRBV3-2) and TRBJ1-5; D gene uncertain. CDR1 is LGHDT, CDR2 YNNKEL, per germline (reference sequence). CDR3 length equals 14 residues. The V gene lost 3 bases and the J gene lost 8 bases, with 14 bases spanning the gap. CDR3 sequence (DNA): TGTGCCAGCAGCCACGATCCCCGGGGTAAGCCCCAGCATTTT. Residues: CASSHDPRGKPQHF.

In this sample, this clone turned up once. J is TRBJ2-1 and V is TRBV12-2. TRBV12-2 is a known pseudogene. CDR3 length equals 16 residues. The CDR3 sequence: CASRLEGGDTYNEQFF. The CDR3 DNA reads TGTGCAAGTCGCCTAGAGGGCGGGGACACCTACAATGAGCAGTTCTTC.

This clone was observed a handful of times. This rearrangement joins TRBV6-5 to TRBJ2-2; 7 nucleotides line up with TRBD2. The CDR3 totals 14 residues. V shed 2 bases and J 5 bases; nucleotides not matched to a gene: 2. Germline values: CDR1 MNHEY, CDR2 SVGAGI. CDR3 in DNA: TGTGCCAGCAGTTACGGGCGGGAGACCGGGGAGCTGTTTTTT. Its protein product is CASSYGRETGELFF.

This chain uses TRBV28 with TRBJ2-7; no firm D call. The V end was cut by 4 bases, the J end by 3 bases, with 19 bases between. The CDR3 is made up of 16 amino acids. The V gene's germline CDR1 is MDHEN and CDR2 SYDVKM. CDR3: CASSSLNSGALYEQYF. Written as DNA, the CDR3 is TGTGCCAGCAGTTCCCTCAACTCAGGAGCTCTCTACGAGCAGTACTTC.

CDR3: CASSFSTYGSYEQYF. CDR3 sequence (DNA): TGTGCCAGCAGTTTTTCGACCTATGGCTCCTACGAGCAGTACTTC. The chain couples TRBV6-5 to TRBJ2-7; D is unresolved. Germline V gene lookup returns CDR1 MNHEY and CDR2 SVGAGI. The CDR3 is 15 residues long. Trimming removed 4 bases from V and 0 bases from J, with 13 bases in between.

The gene calls are TRBV5-1 and TRBJ2-2, with a weak D call TRBD2 (5 bases). V lost 2 bases and J lost 5, with 7 bases in between. The CDR3 covers 13 residues. The germline V gene encodes CDR1 SGHRS and CDR2 YFSETQ. The CDR3 reads CASSFTGTGELFF. CDR3 sequence (DNA): TGCGCCAGCAGCTTCACGGGGACCGGGGAGCTGTTTTTT. Using reference TRBV5-1 and TRBJ2-2 for the parts outside the CDR3, the full variable domain is KAGVTQTPRYLIKTRGQQVTLSCSPISGHRSVSWYQQTPGQGLQFLFEYFSETQRNKGNFPGRFSGRQFSNSRSEMNVSTLELGDSALYLCASSFTGTGELFFGEGSRLTVL.

The chain couples TRBV2 to TRBJ2-1; 8 bases line up with TRBD2. With V trimmed by 10 bases and J by 4 bases, 6 bases remained unmatched. This CDR3 is 13 amino acids long. The V gene's germline CDR1 is SNHLY and CDR2 FYNNEI. The CDR3 DNA follows: TGTGCCACCACTAGCGGCCTTTACAATGAGCAGTTCTTC. Translated, it gives CATTSGLYNEQFF.

The chain couples TRBV15 to TRBJ2-5, with 7 bases lining up with TRBD1. V shed 8 bases and J 1 base; nucleotides not matched to a gene: 4. The germline gives CDR1 LNHNV, CDR2 YYDKDF (reference sequence). The CDR3 is made up of 13 amino acids. The CDR3 spells CATGRDSQETQYF. CDR3 coding DNA: TGTGCCACCGGCCGGGACAGCCAAGAGACCCAGTACTTC.

This chain uses TRBV9 with TRBJ1-3; D unclear. CDR3 size: 13 residues. Looked up from germline, CDR1 is SGDLS and CDR2 is YYNGEE. With 5 bases removed from V and 3 bases from J, the gap between germline ends came to 9 bases. The CDR3 spells CASRREDGNTIYF. The CDR3 nucleotides read TGTGCCAGCAGAAGGGAGGATGGAAACACCATATATTTT.

Only a few counts were recorded for this clone. The CDR3 loop is CASSLGQLSATNEKLFF. DNA for the CDR3: TGTGCCAGCTCCTTAGGACAGCTCTCTGCAACTAATGAAAAACTGTTTTTT. The V gene is TRBV18, the J gene TRBJ1-4; tentatively, D is TRBD1 (6 bases). The CDR3 is 17 amino acids. Germline lookup yields CDR1 KGHSH and CDR2 LQKENI. Trimming shortened V by 6 bases and J by 0 bases, and 17 bases separated the two germline ends. The entire variable domain, with the rest obtained from reference TRBV18 and TRBJ1-4, is as follows: NAGVMQNPRHLVRRRGQEARLRCSPMKGHSHVYWYRQLPEEGLKFMVYLQKENIIDESGMPKERFSAEFPKEGPSILRIQQVVRGDSAAYFCASSLGQLSATNEKLFFGSGTQLSVL.

The chain recombines TRBV7-3 with TRBJ1-1; D unclear. The V and J ends lost 6 bases and 4 bases respectively, with 12 bases between them. Germline values: CDR1 SGHTA, CDR2 FQGTGA. The CDR3 length is 13 residues. For the CDR3, the DNA is TGTGCCAGCAGTTTCACGGGCTCCACTGAAGCTTTCTTT. Its protein is CASSFTGSTEAFF.

The chain links TRBV3-1 (or the pseudogene TRBV3-2) to TRBJ2-2, with 11 positions matching TRBD1. CDR3 length equals 17 residues. The germline CDR1 and CDR2 sequences are LGHDT and YNNKEL (reference sequence). The junction had 11 bases not matched to a gene; V was cut back by 4 bases and J by 7 bases. As DNA, the CDR3 is TGTGCCAGCAGCCGACTCGGACAGGGGGCTTTCGGCGGGGAGCTGTTTTTT. This gives the protein CASSRLGQGAFGGELFF.

The chain joins TRBV28 to TRBJ2-7; perhaps D is TRBD1 or TRBD2 (5 bases each). The CDR3 covers 11 residues. Germline lookup yields CDR1 MDHEN and CDR2 SYDVKM. Trimming removed 5 bases at V and 6 bases at J, with 8 bases between. Here the CDR3 reads CASSPGTEQYF. The CDR3 DNA reads as TGTGCCAGCAGTCCAGGGACCGAGCAGTACTTC.

CDR3 in amino acids: CASSLIDNEQFF. The CDR3 bases are TGCGCCAGCAGCTTAATAGACAATGAGCAGTTCTTC. The chain carries TRBV5-1 and TRBJ2-1; no definite D call. This CDR3 contains 12 residues. Germline CDR1 is SGHRS and CDR2 is YFSETQ. The V end was cut by 2 bases, the J end by 5 bases, with 5 bases between. The full variable domain, its missing parts supplied by reference TRBV5-1 and TRBJ2-1, is KAGVTQTPRYLIKTRGQQVTLSCSPISGHRSVSWYQQTPGQGLQFLFEYFSETQRNKGNFPGRFSGRQFSNSRSEMNVSTLELGDSALYLCASSLIDNEQFFGPGTRLTVL.

This chain links TRBV28 with TRBJ2-5; a possible D gene is TRBD2 (7 bases). This CDR3 is 17 amino acids long. V lost 6 bases to trimming and J lost 1 base, with 21 bases between them. From germline, CDR1 is MDHEN and CDR2 SYDVKM. The CDR3, as DNA: TGTGCCAGCAGGACGGGGGGAGGAGGGGGAACCCAAGAGACCCAGTACTTC. Its protein is CASRTGGGGGTQETQYF.

CDR3 sequence reads: CASSLVGQTGGDEQFF. The DNA of the CDR3 is TGTGCCAGCAGCCTCGTGGGGCAAACGGGAGGGGATGAGCAGTTCTTC. The J gene is TRBJ2-1, the V gene TRBV3-1 (or the pseudogene TRBV3-2); 8 bases are shared with TRBD2. With 4 bases clipped from V and 8 bases from J, the junction kept 13 bases outside the gene matches. Per the germline V gene, CDR1 is LGHDT and CDR2 is YNNKEL (reference sequence). CDR3 length equals 16 residues.

The V and J genes are TRBV19 and TRBJ1-1; D is uncertain. The CDR3 sequence is 12 residues long. Trimming left V 4 bases short and J 5 bases short, with 8 bases between. CDR1 LNHDA and CDR2 SQIVND come from the germline V gene (reference sequence). The chain's CDR3 is CASSTGVTEAFF. CDR3 nucleotide sequence: TGTGCCAGTAGTACAGGCGTAACTGAAGCTTTCTTT.

This clone came up a few times. The chain is built from TRBV28 and TRBJ1-1; D ambiguous. This CDR3 region has 12 residues. The V end was cut by 8 bases, the J end by 4 bases, with 11 bases between. CDR1 and CDR2 from the germline V gene are MDHEN and SYDVKM. The CDR3 sequence: CASVSPPTEAFF. The CDR3 bases are TGTGCCAGCGTCAGTCCTCCCACTGAAGCTTTCTTT.

The V and J genes are TRBV7-9 and TRBJ1-6, with 9 bases fitting TRBD1. This CDR3 is 14 amino acids long. J gave up 8 bases and V 6 bases, and 5 bases lay outside the gene matches. Germline V gene lookup returns CDR1 SEHNR and CDR2 FQNEAQ (reference sequence). CDR3 in amino acids: CASSPGQGDSPLHF. The CDR3 DNA is TGTGCCAGCAGTCCGGGACAGGGTGATTCACCCCTCCACTTT.

The chain has TRBV6-2 or TRBV6-3 and TRBJ2-1; TRBD2 matches 8 bases. After removal of 4 bases from V and 4 bases from J, the junction contained 9 bases not matched to a gene. The CDR3 has 16 amino acids. CDR1 is MNHEY, CDR2 SVGEGT, per germline. The CDR3 loop is CASSSPLAGLYNEQFF. The CDR3 DNA reads as TGTGCCAGCAGTTCCCCCTTAGCGGGGCTATACAATGAGCAGTTCTTC.

This clone showed up just a few times. The chain uses TRBV5-4 and TRBJ2-1, with 10 bases aligning to TRBD1. Germline CDR1 is SGHNT and CDR2 is YYREEE (reference sequence). The CDR3 loop spans 15 amino acids. The V and J ends lost 4 bases and 2 bases, in that order; junction bases with no gene match: 3. This chain's CDR3 is CASSLGTGAYNEQFF. CDR3 nucleotides: TGTGCCAGCAGCCTCGGGACAGGGGCCTACAATGAGCAGTTCTTC. The entire variable domain, with the rest obtained from reference TRBV5-4 and TRBJ2-1, is as follows: ETGVTQSPTHLIKTRGQQVTLRCSSQSGHNTVSWYQQALGQGPQFIFQYYREEENGRGNFPPRFSGLQFPNYSSELNVNALELDDSALYLCASSLGTGAYNEQFFGPGTRLTVL.